This entry lists 26 T cell receptor beta chains sequenced from one sample in a study of cytomegalovirus exposure and HLA in healthy donors. PCR used 60 Vbeta primers and 13 Jbeta primers. Sequenced by immunoSEQ multiplex PCR; TCRdb stores in-frame clones only, minus some. Here the sample spans about 160,000 clones, approximately 84% being singletons. Sequenced: PBMCs. Every receptor here comes from a man aged 18 to 29 in good health and CMV-seropositive.

The gene calls are TRBV4-2 and TRBJ1-1; D not resolved. V was cut by 0 bases and J by 3 bases, with 8 bases left in between. This CDR3 is built from 14 residues. Per germline, CDR1 LGHNA and CDR2 YNFKEQ. This CDR3 is CASSQDRVYTEAFF. The CDR3 DNA reads as TGTGCCAGCAGCCAAGATCGGGTATACACTGAAGCTTTCTTT.

The chain combines TRBV15 with TRBJ2-3, with 7 bases lining up with TRBD2. With V trimmed by 0 bases and J by 6 bases, 18 bases remained unmatched. CDR1 and CDR2 (germline): LNHNV, YYDKDF (reference sequence). This CDR3 is built from 19 residues. CDR3 sequence reads: CATSRDKASMSGVPDTQYF. The DNA for the CDR3 is TGTGCCACCAGCAGAGATAAGGCTTCGATGAGCGGGGTTCCGGATACGCAGTATTTT.

CDR3: CASSSGTSGGVFKGTDTQYF. DNA for the CDR3: TGTGCCAGCAGCTCAGGGACTAGCGGTGGAGTCTTCAAGGGCACAGATACGCAGTATTTT. The V and J genes are TRBV5-4 and TRBJ2-3; 11 bases map to TRBD2. Unmatched junction bases numbered 16, after V lost 3 bases and J lost 1 base. Germline values: CDR1 SGHNT, CDR2 YYREEE (reference sequence). The CDR3 is made up of 20 amino acids.

This chain uses TRBV11-3 with TRBJ1-1, with D perhaps TRBD1 (5 bases). Germline CDR1 SGHNT, CDR2 YENEEA. The V end was cut by 5 bases, the J end by 1 base, with 11 bases between. There are 14 residues in the CDR3. The CDR3 DNA follows: TGTGCCAGCAGCCCTCGACAGTCGAACACTGAAGCTTTCTTT. This translates into CASSPRQSNTEAFF.

The rearrangement joins TRBV4-3 to TRBJ2-3, with a tentative D call TRBD2 (5 bases). CDR3 size: 16 residues. Germline assignment: CDR1 LGHNA and CDR2 YSLEER. V was trimmed by 0 bases and J by 5 bases, leaving 15 bases between them. The CDR3 loop is CASSQDRWGEGDTQYF. CDR3 bases: TGCGCCAGCAGCCAAGATCGTTGGGGAGAAGGAGATACGCAGTATTTT.

This chain uses TRBV10-3 with TRBJ2-7; 7 nucleotides match TRBD1. There are 17 residues in the CDR3. Germline assignment: CDR1 ENHRY and CDR2 SYGVKD. Trimming cost V 0 bases and J 5 bases; bases outside gene matches: 13. CDR3 sequence reads: CAISESKGGLFANEQYF. The CDR3 nucleotides are TGTGCCATCAGTGAGTCGAAAGGGGGCCTTTTTGCGAACGAGCAGTACTTC.

The rearrangement joins TRBV6-5 to TRBJ2-7; TRBD1 agrees at 12 bases. Germline V gene sequence: CDR1 MNHEY, CDR2 SVGAGI. The CDR3 sequence is 14 residues long. After removal of 5 bases from V and 3 bases from J, the junction contained 2 bases not matched to a gene. The CDR3 spells CASSRDRGLYEQYF. The CDR3 DNA reads as TGTGCCAGCAGTCGGGACAGGGGGCTCTACGAGCAGTACTTC.

This chain uses TRBV7-9 with TRBJ2-7; D remains unclear. Trimming pared 0 bases from V and 9 bases from J, leaving 12 bases between. This CDR3 has 13 amino acids. Per the germline V gene, CDR1 is SEHNR and CDR2 is FQNEAQ (reference sequence). The DNA of the CDR3 is TGTGCCAGCAGCTTAGCTTCTGGATCGGGGCAGTACTTC. It is translated as CASSLASGSGQYF.

The rearrangement links TRBV10-3 to TRBJ2-7; the match to TRBD1 covers 10 bases. The J segment lost 2 bases and the V segment lost 5 bases, leaving 6 bases of the junction unmatched. The germline V gene encodes CDR1 ENHRY and CDR2 SYGVKD. The length of the CDR3 is 15 residues. For the CDR3, the DNA is TGTGCCATCAGTCGGACAGGGGGGCTCCCCTACGAGCAGTACTTC. It translates to CAISRTGGLPYEQYF.

This clone has only one observation. The chain uses TRBV12-5 and TRBJ1-5; D is perhaps TRBD1 (6 bases). The V gene's germline CDR1 is LGHNT and CDR2 FRNRAP. The CDR3 length is 15 residues. Trimming cost V 6 bases and J 0 bases, with 12 bases left between them. In nucleotides, the CDR3 is TGTGCTAGTGGACCGGACAGTCTTAGCAATCAGCCCCAGCATTTT. As protein: CASGPDSLSNQPQHF.

The gene calls are TRBV5-1 and TRBJ2-3, with 7 positions matching TRBD2. The CDR3 contains 17 residues. Losses at the gene ends were 5 bases for V and 2 bases for J; bases not matched to a gene: 14. CDR1 and CDR2 from the germline V gene are SGHRS and YFSETQ. CDR3 sequence (DNA): TGCGCCAGCAGGAGGGCGGCTAGCGGCGCCCCCACAGATACGCAGTATTTT. Translating it yields CASRRAASGAPTDTQYF.

CDR3: CASSLIFGGGPGNIQYF. CDR3 nucleotide sequence: TGTGCCAGCAGCTTAATTTTTGGCGGGGGCCCCGGGAACATTCAGTACTTC. J is TRBJ2-4 and V is TRBV7-2; maybe TRBD2 (7 bases). Looked up from germline, CDR1 is SGHTA and CDR2 is FQGNSA. CDR3 length: 17 amino acids. V was pared by 2 bases and J by 7 bases, with 21 bases between.

On this clone: Other DNA sequences in the same sample also yield this CDR3. The gene calls are TRBV10-2 and TRBJ1-5; 7 bases line up with TRBD1. The CDR3 is made up of 12 amino acids. With 10 bases clipped from V and 5 bases from J, the junction kept 5 bases outside the gene matches. Germline V gene data show CDR1 as WSHSY and CDR2 as SAAADI. DNA for the CDR3: TGCGCCACCAGGCAGGGGGATCAGCCCCAGCATTTT. Translating it yields CATRQGDQPQHF.

The chain uses TRBV4-2 and TRBJ2-5, with 10 bases matching TRBD2. This CDR3 is 16 amino acids long. V shed 1 base, J shed 1 base, and the junction held 3 bases outside the gene matches. Germline V gene sequence: CDR1 LGHNA, CDR2 YNFKEQ. The CDR3 DNA reads as TGTGCCAGCAGCCAAGGGACTAGCGGACGCCAAGAGACCCAGTACTTC. Amino acids: CASSQGTSGRQETQYF.

The V and J genes are TRBV5-1 and TRBJ1-1; 9 bases align to TRBD1. Germline V gene sequence: CDR1 SGHRS, CDR2 YFSETQ. The CDR3 is made up of 15 amino acids. V lost 4 bases to trimming and J lost 3 bases; unmatched junction nucleotides: 7. The CDR3 is CASSEETGGYTEAFF. CDR3 DNA: TGCGCCAGCAGCGAGGAGACAGGGGGGTACACTGAAGCTTTCTTT.

The chain is built from TRBV7-9 and TRBJ2-6; D gene unclear. The germline V gene encodes CDR1 SEHNR and CDR2 FQNEAQ (reference sequence). The CDR3 sequence is 15 residues long. V lost 2 bases and J 0 bases, leaving 5 bases between the germline ends. The CDR3 sequence: CASSLQNSGANVLTF. The DNA for the CDR3 is TGTGCCAGCAGCTTACAAAACTCTGGGGCCAACGTCCTGACTTTC. The full variable domain, in which reference TRBV7-9 and TRBJ2-6 provide the parts outside the CDR3, is DTGVSQNPRHKITKRGQNVTFRCDPISEHNRLYWYRQTLGQGPEFLTYFQNEAQLEKSRLLSDRFSAERPKGSFSTLEIQRTEQGDSAMYLCASSLQNSGANVLTFGAGSRLTVL.

The J gene is TRBJ2-7, the V gene TRBV2; 11 bases map to TRBD1. The CDR3 runs 14 residues. The germline V gene has CDR1 SNHLY and CDR2 FYNNEI. J lost 8 bases, V lost 6 bases, and 9 bases had no gene match. Written as DNA, the CDR3 is TGTGCCAGCAGGAAGGGACAGGGGGTAAGCCAGCAGTACTTC. Translated: CASRKGQGVSQQYF.

The chain recombines TRBV29-1 with TRBJ1-1; D remains ambiguous. Germline V CDR1 and CDR2: SQVTM, ANQGSEA. V was clipped by 5 bases and J by 1 base, with 8 bases between them. The CDR3 has 12 residues. The CDR3 sequence is CSVKLWNTEAFF. The DNA for the CDR3 is TGCAGCGTTAAACTTTGGAACACTGAAGCTTTCTTT.

V and J are TRBV19 and TRBJ1-3; the D gene is possibly TRBD1 (5 bases). Trimming took 6 bases from V and 0 from J, leaving 27 bases between them. In germline, CDR1 is LNHDA, CDR2 SQIVND (reference sequence). This CDR3 region has 20 residues. As DNA, the CDR3 is TGTGCCAGTAGACCTCAATTCGGGCAGGGCGCTACTACCTCTGGAAACACCATATATTTT. Protein sequence: CASRPQFGQGATTSGNTIYF.

This sequence joins TRBV7-9 and TRBJ2-7; 8 bases fit TRBD1. Germline CDR1 is SEHNR and CDR2 is FQNEAQ (reference sequence). This CDR3 spans 15 amino acids. The ends lost 5 bases at V and 4 bases at J; junction bases unmatched: 10. This chain's CDR3 is CASSPPGTGGYEQYF. CDR3 in DNA: TGTGCCAGCAGCCCTCCCGGGACAGGTGGGTACGAGCAGTACTTC. Using reference TRBV7-9 and TRBJ2-7 for the parts outside the CDR3, the full variable domain is DTGVSQNPRHKITKRGQNVTFRCDPISEHNRLYWYRQTLGQGPEFLTYFQNEAQLEKSRLLSDRFSAERPKGSFSTLEIQRTEQGDSAMYLCASSPPGTGGYEQYFGPGTRLTVT.

This clone was detected only a few times. The V call is TRBV4-1, the J call TRBJ1-1; 7 bases agree with TRBD1. The J segment lost 6 bases and the V segment lost 2 bases, leaving 9 bases of the junction unmatched. The CDR3 contains 15 residues. Germline CDR1 MGHRA, CDR2 YSYEKL. The CDR3 nucleotides are TGCGCCAGCAGCCAACAAGACAGGGTCGGCGCTGAAGCTTTCTTT. Protein product: CASSQQDRVGAEAFF.

V gene TRBV14 combines with J gene TRBJ2-5; possibly TRBD2 for D (5 bases). This CDR3 comprises 13 residues. V lost 1 base and J lost 3, with 6 bases in between. Germline V gene sequence: CDR1 SGHDN, CDR2 FVKESK. CDR3 coding DNA: TGTGCCAGCAGCCAAGTGGGAGAAGAGACCCAGTACTTC. It specifies CASSQVGEETQYF.

V usage is TRBV7-7 and J usage is TRBJ2-2, with a tentative D call TRBD1 (5 bases). Germline V CDR1 and CDR2: SSHAT, FNYEAQ (reference sequence). The CDR3 is made up of 14 amino acids. V dropped 5 bases and J dropped 1 base, with 8 bases sitting between them. CDR3 DNA: TGTGCCAGCAGCCCCGGACAGAACACCGGGGAGCTGTTTTTT. Its translation is CASSPGQNTGELFF.

The CDR3 region is CASSSIKDRGTGETQYF. The DNA of the CDR3 is TGTGCCAGCAGCTCGATAAAGGACAGGGGGACGGGGGAGACCCAGTACTTC. The chain carries TRBV13 and TRBJ2-5; 10 positions match TRBD1. Germline lookup yields CDR1 PRHDT and CDR2 FYEKMQ (reference sequence). The V segment lost 4 bases and the J segment 5 bases; nucleotides outside the gene matches: 13. The CDR3 extends over 17 amino acids.

This clone was seen a single time. The chain uses TRBV5-6 and TRBJ2-3; D remains ambiguous. V was clipped by 0 bases and J by 1 base, with 3 bases between them. The CDR3 is made up of 13 amino acids. Germline-derived CDR1 and CDR2 are SGHDT and YYEEEE. The CDR3 reads CASSLARTDTQYF. CDR3 coding DNA: TGTGCCAGCAGCTTGGCTCGCACAGATACGCAGTATTTT.

The J gene is TRBJ1-2, the V gene TRBV20-1; D gene ambiguous. Between the trimmed V and J ends, which lost 5 bases and 6 bases, there was a span of 4 bases. Germline V CDR1 and CDR2: DFQATT, SNEGSKA (reference sequence). The CDR3 length is 9 residues. The CDR3: CSAADGYTF. The DNA of the CDR3 is TGCAGTGCTGCAGATGGCTACACCTTC.